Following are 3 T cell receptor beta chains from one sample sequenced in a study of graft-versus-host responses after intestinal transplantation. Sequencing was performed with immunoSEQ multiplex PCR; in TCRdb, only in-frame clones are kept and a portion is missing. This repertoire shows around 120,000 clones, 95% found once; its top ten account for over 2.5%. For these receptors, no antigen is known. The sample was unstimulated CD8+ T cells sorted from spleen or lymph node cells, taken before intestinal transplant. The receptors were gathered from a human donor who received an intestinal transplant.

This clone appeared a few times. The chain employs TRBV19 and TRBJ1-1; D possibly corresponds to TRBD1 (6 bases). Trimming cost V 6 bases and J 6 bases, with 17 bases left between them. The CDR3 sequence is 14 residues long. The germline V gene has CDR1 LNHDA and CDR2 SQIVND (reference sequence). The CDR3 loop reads CASSLGQFIAEAFF. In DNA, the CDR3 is TGTGCCAGTAGCCTTGGACAGTTTATAGCTGAAGCTTTCTTT.

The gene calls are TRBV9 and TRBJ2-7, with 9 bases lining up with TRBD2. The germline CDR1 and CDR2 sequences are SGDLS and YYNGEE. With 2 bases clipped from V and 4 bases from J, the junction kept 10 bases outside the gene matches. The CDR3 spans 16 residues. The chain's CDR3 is CASSVEAGGPFYEQYF. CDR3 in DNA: TGTGCCAGCAGCGTTGAAGCGGGAGGTCCTTTTTACGAGCAGTACTTC.

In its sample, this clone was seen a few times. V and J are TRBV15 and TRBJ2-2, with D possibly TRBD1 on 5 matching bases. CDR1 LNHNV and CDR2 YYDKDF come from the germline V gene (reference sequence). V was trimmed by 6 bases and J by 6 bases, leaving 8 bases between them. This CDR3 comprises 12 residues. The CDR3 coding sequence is TGTGCCACCAGGGGGCTGGCCGGGGAGCTGTTTTTT. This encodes CATRGLAGELFF. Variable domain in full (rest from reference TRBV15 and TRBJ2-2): DAMVIQNPRYQVTQFGKPVTLSCSQTLNHNVMYWYQQKSSQAPKLLFHYYDKDFNNEADTPDNFQSRRPNTSFCFLDIRSPGLGDTAMYLCATRGLAGELFFGEGSRLTVL.